This record covers a single T cell receptor beta chain. The antigen remains undetermined. Within the sample, other DNA sequences also encode this same CDR3. PCR employed 60 Vbeta and 13 Jbeta primers. Using immunoSEQ multiplex PCR, the repertoire was profiled, and TCRdb retains in-frame clones only, with some absent. The data hold 110,000 to 150,000 clones, with roughly 77% observed a single time. The data originate from a study of cytomegalovirus exposure and HLA in healthy donors. Overall study context: Of some 410 genotyped donors, more than 65% grouped in the Caucasian-associated ancestry cluster.

General study findings and limits: Sequencing probably produced one cluster of sequence variants that were highly shared.

The germline V and J ends were trimmed by 4 bases and 4 bases, with 14 bases remaining between them. CDR1 and CDR2 (germline): SGHRS, YFSETQ. The CDR3 extends over 15 amino acids. The receptor's source is a female donor in good health and CMV-seronegative. The sequenced sample consisted of PBMCs. The gene calls are TRBV5-1 and TRBJ2-2; D is perhaps TRBD2 (6 bases). CDR3 region: CASSPIRDSTGELFF. The CDR3 region has the DNA TGCGCCAGCAGCCCCATCCGGGACTCCACCGGGGAGCTGTTTTTT.